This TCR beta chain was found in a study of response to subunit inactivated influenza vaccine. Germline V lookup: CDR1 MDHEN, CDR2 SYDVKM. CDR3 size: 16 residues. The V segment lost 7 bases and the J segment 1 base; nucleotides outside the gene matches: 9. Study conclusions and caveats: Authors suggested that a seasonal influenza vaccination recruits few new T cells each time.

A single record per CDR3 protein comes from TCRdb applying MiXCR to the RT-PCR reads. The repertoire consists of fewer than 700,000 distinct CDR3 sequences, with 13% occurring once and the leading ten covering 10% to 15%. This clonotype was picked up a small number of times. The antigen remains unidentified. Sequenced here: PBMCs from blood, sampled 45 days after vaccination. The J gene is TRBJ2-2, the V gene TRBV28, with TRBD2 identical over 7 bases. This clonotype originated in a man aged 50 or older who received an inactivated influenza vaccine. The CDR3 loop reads CASTGEGMMNTGELFF. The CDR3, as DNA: TGTGCCAGCACGGGGGAGGGGATGATGAACACCGGGGAGCTGTTTTTT.